The rows below give T cell receptor beta chains drawn from one sample of a study of cytomegalovirus exposure and HLA in healthy donors. Sequencing was performed with immunoSEQ multiplex PCR; in TCRdb, only in-frame clones are kept and a portion is missing. This sample has 150,000 to 200,000 clones, with roughly nine tenths found just once. The material sequenced was PBMCs. The receptors derive from a woman aged 18-29 years in good health and CMV-seropositive. CDR3s include the opening cysteine and the closing phenylalanine or tryptophan. A D gene is named only where the DNA matches it firmly. Part of the rows lack a size; the others show once, few, many or a class for expanded clones.

TRBV5-1	TRBD1	-	TRBJ2-7	TGCGCCAGCAGCCCCTGGACAGGGTCCTACGAGCAGTACTTC	CASSPWTGSYEQYF
TRBV25-1	-	-	TRBJ2-1	TGTGCCAGCAGTGGAGCGGAATCCTACAATGAGCAGTTCTTC	CASSGAESYNEQFF
TRBV2	TRBD2	once	TRBJ2-5	TGTGCCAGCAGGCCCACTAGCGGTGAAGAGACCCAGTACTTC	CASRPTSGEETQYF
TRBV28	-	-	TRBJ1-2	TGTGCCAGTACGCCAGGGGCCTCACCCTTTTTTTATGGCTACACCTTC	CASTPGASPFFYGYTF
TRBV5-1	TRBD2	-	TRBJ2-1	TGCGCCAGCAGCTCTAGCGGGAATACCAACAATGAGCAGTTCTTC	CASSSSGNTNNEQFF
TRBV6-5	-	few	TRBJ1-2	TGTGCCAGCAGTTCATCCTATGGCTACACCTTC	CASSSSYGYTF
TRBV28	TRBD1	-	TRBJ1-4	TGTGCCAGCGGGGAACAGGGGACTAATGAAAAACTGTTTTTT	CASGEQGTNEKLFF
TRBV7-3	TRBD2	-	TRBJ2-7	TGTGCCAGCAGCTCTATACCGGGACTAGCGGGACTCTACGAGCAGTACTTC	CASSSIPGLAGLYEQYF
TRBV6-5	-	-	TRBJ1-1	TGTGCCAGCAGTTACGGACAGGAAGCTTTCTTT	CASSYGQEAFF
TRBV4-1	TRBD1	-	TRBJ2-7	TGCGCCAGCAGTCGGCAGGGGGAGAACTACGAGCAGTACTTC	CASSRQGENYEQYF
TRBV7-3	TRBD2	-	TRBJ2-1	TGTGCCAGCTGCCTTGGGACTAGCGGGAGTGAGCAGTTCTTC	CASCLGTSGSEQFF
TRBV5-6	TRBD1	-	TRBJ1-1	TGTGCCAGCAGCTTACAGGGGAGAGGGTTTAACACTGAAGCTTTCTTT	CASSLQGRGFNTEAFF
TRBV28	TRBD1	-	TRBJ1-2	TGTGCCAGCAGCACACCGGGACAGGGGGCGCGGGGCTACACCTTC	CASSTPGQGARGYTF
TRBV27	TRBD2	once	TRBJ2-5	TGTGCCAGCAGTTTACTCGGTAGCGGGAGTAAGACCCAGTACTTC	CASSLLGSGSKTQYF
TRBV30	TRBD2	-	TRBJ2-2	TGTGCCTGGGACCGACTAGCGGGAAGTTGGTCCGGGGAGCTGTTTTTT	CAWDRLAGSWSGELFF
TRBV7-9	-	-	TRBJ1-3	TGTGCCAGCAGCTTAGTTATTGGAAACACCATATATTTT	CASSLVIGNTIYF
TRBV7-9	TRBD1	-	TRBJ2-7	TGTGCCAGCAGCCCAAGGACAGGGGGCAACTACGAGCAGTACTTC	CASSPRTGGNYEQYF